The following is a T cell receptor beta chain sequence with its context. This sample is drawn from a study of immune evolution from preneoplasia to lung adenocarcinoma. Sequenced by immunoSEQ multiplex PCR; TCRdb stores in-frame clones only, minus some. Found here are 3,500 to 5,500 clones, 60% to 85% of them singletons; the top ten hold around 8%. The CDR3 contains 12 residues. The J segment lost 6 bases and the V segment lost 4 bases, leaving 4 bases of the junction unmatched. Germline V lookup: CDR1 GTSNPN, CDR2 SVGIG (reference sequence). Sequenced sample: FFPE adjacent normal lung tissue. The chain recombines TRBV30 with TRBJ1-1, with TRBD1 matching 8 bases. The clonotype comes from a donor aged 70 or over with lung adenocarcinoma. The CDR3 is CAWTQGQAEAFF. CDR3 DNA sequence: TGTGCCTGGACACAGGGACAGGCTGAAGCTTTCTTT.